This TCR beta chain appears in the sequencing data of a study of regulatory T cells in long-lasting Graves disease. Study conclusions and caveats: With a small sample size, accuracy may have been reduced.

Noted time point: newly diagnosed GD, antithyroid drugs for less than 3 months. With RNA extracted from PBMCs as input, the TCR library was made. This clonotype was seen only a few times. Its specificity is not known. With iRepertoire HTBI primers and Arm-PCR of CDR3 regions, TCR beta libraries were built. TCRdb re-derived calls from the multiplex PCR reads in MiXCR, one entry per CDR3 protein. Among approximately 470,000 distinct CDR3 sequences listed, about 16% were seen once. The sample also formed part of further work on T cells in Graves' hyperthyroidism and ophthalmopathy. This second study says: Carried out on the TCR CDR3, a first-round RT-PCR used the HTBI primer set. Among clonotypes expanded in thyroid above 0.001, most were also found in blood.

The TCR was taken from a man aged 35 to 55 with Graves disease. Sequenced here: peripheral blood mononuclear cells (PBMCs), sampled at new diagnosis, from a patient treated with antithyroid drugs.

As DNA, the CDR3 is TGTGCCAGCAGCCCCAACCCGGGACAGAGGCTCAACGAGCAGTACTTC. Translating gives CASSPNPGQRLNEQYF. V gene TRBV5-6 combines with J gene TRBJ2-7; 7 nucleotides line up with TRBD1. The CDR3 consists of 16 residues. Germline-derived CDR1 and CDR2 are SGHDT and YYEEEE. V was pared by 4 bases and J by 5 bases, with 15 bases of the junction left unmatched.